Below are 8 T cell receptor beta chains sequenced from a single sample in a study of cytomegalovirus exposure and HLA in healthy donors. The study ran its PCR with 60 Vbeta and 13 Jbeta primers. Clones were sequenced by immunoSEQ multiplex PCR, and TCRdb holds only the in-frame ones, with some missing. In all, the sample yields 65,000 to 85,000 clones. Sequenced: PBMCs. These receptors were obtained from a female donor in good health and CMV-seropositive.

This chain connects TRBV9 to TRBJ2-3; 12 bases align to TRBD2. This CDR3 has 15 residues. V shed 3 bases, J shed 3 bases, and the junction held 2 bases outside the gene matches. Germline CDR1 SGDLS, CDR2 YYNGEE. CDR3 sequence (DNA): TGTGCCAGCAGCGCCGGACTAGCGGGGACAGATACGCAGTATTTT. Protein: CASSAGLAGTDTQYF.

V and J are TRBV11-2 and TRBJ1-5; 9 bases fit TRBD1. This CDR3 region has 16 residues. With 5 bases clipped from V and 2 bases from J, the junction kept 7 bases outside the gene matches. Germline values: CDR1 SGHAT, CDR2 FQNNGV. The CDR3 DNA follows: TGTGCCAGCAGCAATACACAGGGGGCCCGCAATCAGCCCCAGCATTTT. Translated: CASSNTQGARNQPQHF.

The V call is TRBV19, the J call TRBJ2-7; D is undetermined. The germline V and J ends were trimmed by 5 bases and 2 bases, with 16 bases remaining between them. The CDR3 contains 15 residues. Germline loops: CDR1 LNHDA, CDR2 SQIVND (reference sequence). This chain's CDR3 is CASSPQTSTTYEQYF. In nucleotides, the CDR3 is TGTGCCAGTAGTCCACAGACCAGTACCACCTACGAGCAGTACTTC.

The rearrangement links TRBV4-3 to TRBJ1-1, with D hard to call. The CDR3 has 14 residues. V was trimmed by 1 base and J by 3 bases, leaving 9 bases between them. Per germline, CDR1 LGHNA and CDR2 YSLEER. This CDR3 is CASSQAGRDTEAFF. CDR3 in DNA: TGCGCCAGCAGCCAAGCGGGGAGGGACACTGAAGCTTTCTTT.

The chain recombines TRBV9 with TRBJ2-3, with 10 bases matching TRBD2. Germline V gives CDR1 SGDLS, CDR2 YYNGEE. The CDR3 is made up of 15 amino acids. V lost 1 base, J lost 2 bases, and 1 base stayed unmatched. CDR3 nucleotides: TGTGCCAGCAGCGTACTAGCGGGGGCCACAGATACGCAGTATTTT. This gives the protein CASSVLAGATDTQYF.

The V gene is TRBV30, the J gene TRBJ2-7; the D gene is possibly TRBD1 (5 bases). This CDR3 has 13 amino acids. V shed 4 bases and J shed 3 bases, with 13 bases lying between them. Per germline, CDR1 GTSNPN and CDR2 SVGIG (reference sequence). CDR3 sequence (DNA): TGTGCCTGGACCAGGGCCAGCGTCTACGAGCAGTACTTC. Its protein is CAWTRASVYEQYF.

This rearrangement joins TRBV10-3 to TRBJ1-5; 7 nucleotides agree with TRBD1. The CDR3 runs 16 residues. J lost 7 bases, V lost 3 bases, and 12 bases had no gene match. Per germline, CDR1 ENHRY and CDR2 SYGVKD. This chain's CDR3 is CAISERQGGSGQPQHF. CDR3 nucleotide sequence: TGTGCCATCAGTGAACGTCAGGGGGGATCAGGGCAGCCCCAGCATTTT.

J is TRBJ1-2 and V is TRBV14; 7 nucleotides line up with TRBD1. The germline gives CDR1 SGHDN, CDR2 FVKESK. With 5 bases clipped from V and 6 bases from J, the junction kept 12 bases outside the gene matches. The CDR3 has 15 amino acids. CDR3 sequence (DNA): TGTGCCAGCAGCAGACAGGGAATGGTATCTGATGGCTACACCTTC. Its protein is CASSRQGMVSDGYTF.